One and the same sample provided the 30 T cell receptor beta chains below, sequenced in a study of blood T cells in healthy people across ages. A second 7 to 11 cycle PCR used barcoded and J-beta primers. MiXCR was run by TCRdb on the 5' RACE reads, yielding one entry per CDR3 protein. The table has 1.2 million to 1.5 million distinct CDR3 sequences, around 42% seen once. Sequenced: blood. The receptor set was obtained from a young woman in good health.

This chain uses TRBV10-3 with TRBJ2-1; unclear D gene. CDR1 is ENHRY and CDR2 is SYGVKD in the germline V gene. The CDR3 runs to 13 residues. Trimming removed 8 bases at V and 13 bases at J, with 21 bases between. CDR3 amino acids: CAISSGFTETQFF. CDR3 sequence (DNA): TGTGCCATCTCCTCCGGGTTCACAGAGACCCAGTTCTTC.

The CDR3 reads CASSGKTGGIVQYF. The DNA of the CDR3 is TGTGCCAGCAGTGGAAAGACAGGGGGCATTGTGCAGTACTTC. The chain employs TRBV6-1 and TRBJ2-7; 10 bases agree with TRBD1. The CDR3 is 14 amino acids. With V trimmed by 4 bases and J by 9 bases, 9 bases remained unmatched. Germline loops: CDR1 MNHNS, CDR2 SASEGT.

This sequence joins TRBV7-6 and TRBJ2-1, with 10 bases matching TRBD1. Germline trimming cut 5 bases from V and 10 bases from J; bases unmatched to any gene: 11. CDR1 and CDR2 from the germline V gene are SGHVS and FNYEAQ. This CDR3 comprises 15 residues. This CDR3 reads CASSLRTGGTGEQFF. CDR3 nucleotides: TGTGCCAGCAGCCTCAGGACAGGGGGGACGGGGGAGCAGTTCTTC.

The rearrangement links TRBV21-1 to TRBJ1-2. TRBV21-1 is termed a pseudogene. The CDR3 covers 17 residues. CDR3 DNA sequence: TGTGCCAGGAGTAGCGCGACAGGGCCCCCCGGACAGAATGGCTACACCTTC. Amino acids: CARSSATGPPGQNGYTF.

The chain links TRBV6-1 to TRBJ2-2; 10 nucleotides match TRBD2. CDR1 MNHNS and CDR2 SASEGT come from the germline V gene. Germline trimming cut 1 base from V and 2 bases from J; bases unmatched to any gene: 4. The CDR3 has 17 amino acids. This chain's CDR3 is CASSEGLAGGNTGELFF. The CDR3 bases are TGTGCCAGCAGTGAAGGCTTAGCGGGGGGTAACACCGGGGAGCTGTTTTTT.

This chain joins TRBV5-1 and TRBJ2-1; 8 bases match TRBD2. V was clipped by 4 bases and J by 7 bases; unmatched bases: 7. Germline CDR1 and CDR2: SGHRS and YFSETQ. The CDR3 totals 14 residues. CDR3 nucleotides: TGCGCCAGCAGCGTGGCCGGCGGGGGGAATGAGCAGTTCTTC. It translates to CASSVAGGGNEQFF.

Here the CDR3 reads CASSELWADNEKLFF. The CDR3 region has the DNA TGTGCCAGCAGTGAACTGTGGGCGGATAATGAAAAACTGTTTTTT. This chain joins TRBV25-1 and TRBJ1-4; D gene unclear. The CDR3 is 15 residues long. V lost 2 bases and J 4 bases, leaving 11 bases between the germline ends. Germline V gene sequence: CDR1 MGHDK, CDR2 SYGVNS.

The chain employs TRBV7-2 and TRBJ2-2; the D is unclear. Deletions cut 0 bases from V and 4 bases from J, with 12 bases between. The CDR3 extends over 16 amino acids. Germline lookup yields CDR1 SGHTA and CDR2 FQGNSA. The CDR3 sequence is CASSLAADESTGELFF. The CDR3 DNA reads as TGTGCCAGCAGCTTAGCGGCAGATGAGAGCACCGGGGAGCTGTTTTTT.

The rearrangement uses TRBV12-3 or TRBV12-4 and TRBJ2-1; 9 bases agree with TRBD2. There are 21 residues in the CDR3. The trim removed 4 bases at V and 6 bases at J, leaving 25 bases unmatched. CDR3 bases: TGTGCCAGCAGTTCCGGGAGAGGTATCTACGGCGGGGGGGGGATCGGCAATGAGCAGTTCTTC. Translation: CASSSGRGIYGGGGIGNEQFF.

This chain links TRBV7-3 with TRBJ1-5; a possible D gene is TRBD1 (5 bases). Deletions cut 5 bases from V and 15 bases from J, with 23 bases between. Germline loops: CDR1 SGHTA, CDR2 FQGTGA. This CDR3 is built from 14 residues. The CDR3 sequence: CASSLPGDLMARHF. DNA of the CDR3: TGTGCCAGCAGCCTACCGGGGGACCTTATGGCCCGGCATTTT.

The chain uses TRBV27 and TRBJ1-6; D is uncertain. The V and J ends lost 2 bases and 6 bases respectively, with 8 bases between them. Germline V gene sequence: CDR1 MNHEY, CDR2 SMNVEV (reference sequence). This CDR3 is 14 amino acids long. CDR3 protein: CASSLMDGNSPLHF. In DNA form, the CDR3 reads TGTGCCAGCAGTTTAATGGACGGTAATTCACCCCTCCACTTT.

The chain joins TRBV5-1 to TRBJ2-3; TRBD1 might be the D (5 bases). The CDR3 runs to 14 residues. Germline CDR1 and CDR2: SGHRS and YFSETQ. V dropped 4 bases and J dropped 2 bases, with 11 bases sitting between them. The CDR3: CASSTDRVTDTQYF. CDR3 coding DNA: TGCGCCAGCAGCACCGACAGAGTCACAGATACGCAGTATTTT.

V gene TRBV12-3 or TRBV12-4 combines with J gene TRBJ2-1, with 16 bases matching TRBD2. This CDR3 is 16 amino acids long. V lost 6 bases and J lost 7; bases outside the gene matches: 6. DNA for the CDR3: TGTGCCAGCAGCACGGGACTAGCGGGGGGGCAGAATGAGCAGTTCTTC. Residues: CASSTGLAGGQNEQFF.

This clonotype was counted only a few times. This sequence joins TRBV7-2 and TRBJ1-6, with TRBD1 identical over 8 bases. J lost 5 bases, V lost 1 base, and 4 bases had no gene match. The germline V gene has CDR1 SGHTA and CDR2 FQGNSA. The CDR3 has 16 amino acids. CDR3: CASSLGRTGNNSPLHF. The DNA for the CDR3 is TGTGCCAGCAGCTTAGGTCGGACAGGGAATAATTCACCCCTCCACTTT.

Comments on this clonotype: Compared with germline, one end of the junction differs, possibly owing to a read error. V is TRBV7-9 and J is TRBJ2-1; D possibly corresponds to TRBD1 (6 bases). Germline CDR1 and CDR2: SEHNR and FQNEAQ (reference sequence). CDR3 length equals 15 residues. The CDR3 coding sequence is TGTGCCGGCAGCCTGAGACAGGCGACCTACAATGAGCAGTTCTTC. Protein: CAGSLRQATYNEQFF.

The table lists this clonotype with a few counts. V is TRBV27 and J is TRBJ1-2; D is unresolved. Germline-derived CDR1 and CDR2 are MNHEY and SMNVEV (reference sequence). The CDR3 covers 14 residues. Trimming left V 4 bases short and J 5 bases short, with 14 bases between. Here the CDR3 reads CASSYQAGGYGYTF. Here the CDR3 DNA reads TGTGCCAGCAGTTATCAGGCTGGTGGGTATGGCTACACCTTC.

The table lists this clonotype with a few counts. The genes are TRBV20-1 and TRBJ1-4; D possibly corresponds to TRBD1 (5 bases). CDR3 length: 12 amino acids. Between the trimmed V and J ends, which lost 5 bases and 4 bases, there was a span of 8 bases. Per the germline V gene, CDR1 is DFQATT and CDR2 is SNEGSKA (reference sequence). CDR3 sequence reads: CSARGDNEKLFF. Here the CDR3 DNA reads TGCAGTGCTCGGGGGGATAATGAAAAACTGTTTTTT.

The chain combines TRBV6-6 with TRBJ2-1; 12 bases fit TRBD2. Trimming at V came to 2 bases and at J to 10 bases, leaving 9 bases not matched to a gene. The CDR3 contains 16 residues. CDR1 is MNHNY, CDR2 SVGAGI, per germline (reference sequence). CDR3 region: CASSYGGLAGGGEQFF. CDR3 bases: TGTGCCAGCAGTTACGGTGGGCTAGCGGGAGGGGGGGAGCAGTTCTTC.

This clonotype was seen a single time. The CDR3 DNA reads as TGCAGTGCAGTCTCGGGACGGGTAACTGCAACTAATGAAAAACTGTTTTTT. Translating gives CSAVSGRVTATNEKLFF. V is TRBV20-1 and J is TRBJ1-4; D possibly corresponds to TRBD1 (5 bases). The length of the CDR3 is 17 residues. The germline gives CDR1 DFQATT, CDR2 SNEGSKA (reference sequence). Trimming cost V 6 bases and J 0 bases, with 20 bases left between them.

The V call is TRBV20-1, the J call TRBJ2-1; D may match TRBD1 or TRBD2 (5 bases each). The CDR3 extends over 15 amino acids. Germline CDR1 reads DFQATT; CDR2 reads SNEGSKA (reference sequence). Trimming pared 3 bases from V and 1 base from J, leaving 13 bases between. The CDR3 DNA reads TGCAGTGCTAGTCCGCCTGGGGGTTCCTACAATGAGCAGTTCTTC. Translating gives CSASPPGGSYNEQFF.

The chain recombines TRBV3-1 with TRBJ1-2; D is unresolved. Germline V CDR1 and CDR2: LGHDT, YNNKEL (reference sequence). V was cut by 5 bases and J by 4 bases, with 14 bases left in between. The CDR3 length is 14 residues. CDR3 sequence reads: CASSSREVGYGYTF. DNA for the CDR3: TGTGCCAGCAGCAGCCGGGAGGTCGGCTATGGCTACACCTTC.

This chain links TRBV7-9 with TRBJ2-7; the D is unclear. The CDR3 has 14 amino acids. Germline V gene lookup returns CDR1 SEHNR and CDR2 FQNEAQ (reference sequence). Trimming cost V 5 bases and J 3 bases, with 14 bases left between them. Written as DNA, the CDR3 is TGTGCCAGCAGCGTGAGTGTCGTTGACTACGAGCAGTACTTC. Translation gives CASSVSVVDYEQYF.

V is TRBV10-3 and J is TRBJ2-6; D is ambiguous. CDR3 length: 15 residues. V was shortened by 8 bases and J by 1 base, with 12 bases between the two germline ends. Germline CDR1 reads ENHRY; CDR2 reads SYGVKD. In DNA form, the CDR3 reads TGTGCCATCCGCCGGGCGGTTTCTGGGGCCAACGTCCTGACTTTC. Protein: CAIRRAVSGANVLTF.

Only a few counts were recorded for this clonotype. The rearrangement links TRBV7-2 to TRBJ2-1; D gene unclear. The last part of the DNA fits TRBJ2-7 better; the J call may be wrong. Germline lookup yields CDR1 SGHTA and CDR2 FQGNSA. The CDR3 loop spans 13 amino acids. Written as DNA, the CDR3 is TGTGCCAGCAGCCAGAGAGCTCACAATGAGCAGTACTTC. This translates into CASSQRAHNEQYF.

The J gene is TRBJ1-4, the V gene TRBV9; D unresolved. Germline V gene data show CDR1 as SGDLS and CDR2 as YYNGEE. The CDR3 runs 16 residues. Trimming removed 1 base at V and 5 bases at J, with 15 bases between. CDR3 DNA: TGTGCCAGCAGCGTATCCGCCCGGCAGCCCAATGAAAAACTGTTTTTT. Amino acid sequence: CASSVSARQPNEKLFF.

This chain joins TRBV6-6 and TRBJ1-5; TRBD1 might be the D (5 bases). Germline V gene lookup returns CDR1 MNHNY and CDR2 SVGAGI (reference sequence). This CDR3 has 17 amino acids. V dropped 6 bases and J dropped 0 bases, with 18 bases sitting between them. The CDR3 coding sequence is TGTGCCAGCAGCGCGAACCGGGACTACATTAGCAATCAGCCCCAGCATTTT. Its protein is CASSANRDYISNQPQHF.

This clonotype has only a few counts. The chain is built from TRBV5-1 and TRBJ1-6; TRBD1 is a possible D gene (5 bases). The CDR3 runs 16 residues. Germline CDR1 and CDR2: SGHRS and YFSETQ. Trimming left V 6 bases short and J 8 bases short, with 21 bases between. This chain's CDR3 is CASKVSNWGRYSPLHF. Written as DNA, the CDR3 is TGCGCCAGCAAGGTATCGAACTGGGGCCGGTATTCACCCCTCCACTTT.

The rearrangement joins TRBV28 to TRBJ2-5; 13 bases fit TRBD2. The trim removed 5 bases at V and 4 bases at J, leaving 10 bases unmatched. Germline V gene data show CDR1 as MDHEN and CDR2 as SYDVKM. The CDR3 is 17 amino acids. The CDR3 nucleotides are TGTGCCAGCAGTACCACTAGCGGGGGGGCCACGGTAGAGACCCAGTACTTC. This translates into CASSTTSGGATVETQYF.

The V gene is TRBV12-3 or TRBV12-4, the J gene TRBJ2-3, with 8 bases identical to TRBD1. This CDR3 has 15 residues. The J segment lost 6 bases and the V segment lost 3 bases, leaving 8 bases of the junction unmatched. The CDR3 spells CASSLRGRGLDTQYF. The CDR3 region has the DNA TGTGCCAGCAGTTTGCGTGGCAGGGGGCTGGATACGCAGTATTTT.

Notes on this clonotype: Compared with germline, one end of the junction differs, possibly owing to a read error. J is TRBJ2-7 and V is TRBV20-1; 7 nucleotides line up with TRBD2. The CDR3 spans 14 residues. Germline values: CDR1 DFQATT, CDR2 SNEGSKA (reference sequence). CDR3 DNA sequence: TGCGGTGCTAGCCCAGCGGGATACTCCTACGAGCAGTACTTC. This codes for CGASPAGYSYEQYF.